The rows below give T cell receptor beta chains drawn from one sample of a study of blood T cells in healthy people across ages. Using its own MiXCR run on the 5' RACE reads, TCRdb lists one record per CDR3 protein. Of some 320,000 distinct CDR3 sequences in the sample, 25% to 30% were seen once. Sequences were obtained from blood. Source of these receptors: a woman in her 70s in good health. Each CDR3 is given with its conserved first and last residue. The order of the fields is V gene, D gene, J gene, clone size, CDR3 protein, CDR3 DNA. D genes are given only for firm matches. A row's size may be missing; if present it is once, few, many or a size class.

TRBV4-1,TRBD2,TRBJ2-3,.,CASSQPGTSGRFKADTQYF,TGCGCCAGCAGCCAACCCGGGACTAGCGGGAGGTTCAAGGCAGATACGCAGTATTTT
TRBV12-3/TRBV12-4,.,TRBJ2-1,.,CASSLNRWNEQFF,TGTGCCAGCAGTTTAAATAGGTGGAATGAGCAGTTCTTC
TRBV29-1,.,TRBJ1-2,.,CSVEEFKISGRDYGYTF,TGCAGCGTTGAAGAGTTCAAAATCTCTGGGCGAGACTATGGCTACACCTTC
TRBV28,.,TRBJ1-5,.,CASSQTNFGGLQPQHF,TGTGCCAGTAGCCAAACCAATTTCGGGGGGCTTCAGCCCCAGCATTTT
TRBV15,.,TRBJ1-4,.,CATSRGGATNEKLFF,TGTGCCACCAGCAGAGGCGGGGCAACTAATGAAAAACTGTTTTTT
TRBV20-1,TRBD2,TRBJ2-5,few,CSAMTSGTETQYF,TGCAGTGCTATGACTAGCGGGACAGAGACCCAGTACTTC
TRBV3-1,TRBD2,TRBJ2-1,few,CASSHVGGINGYNEQFF,TGTGCCAGCAGCCACGTCGGGGGGATCAATGGCTACAATGAGCAGTTCTTC
TRBV20-1,.,TRBJ1-4,.,CSARWGTGEEKLFF,TGCAGTGCTAGATGGGGGACGGGCGAGGAAAAACTGTTTTTT
TRBV6-1,.,TRBJ2-3,.,CASRLDYTDTQYF,TGTGCCAGCAGGTTAGACTACACAGATACGCAGTATTTT
TRBV18,.,TRBJ2-7,once,CASSSRNLYEQYF,TGTGCCAGCTCCTCGAGGAACCTCTACGAGCAGTACTTC
TRBV29-1,.,TRBJ2-5,.,CSVSQGPETQYF,TGCAGCGTTTCACAGGGTCCGGAGACCCAGTACTTC
TRBV7-6,.,TRBJ2-5,once,CASSLASHSQETQYF,TGTGCCAGCAGCTTAGCGTCACATAGCCAAGAGACCCAGTACTTC
TRBV29-1,.,TRBJ1-4,.,CSVEDPGRTNEKLFF,TGCAGCGTTGAAGATCCGGGGAGGACTAATGAAAAACTGTTTTTT
TRBV29-1,.,TRBJ1-1,few,CSVVGRMNTEAFF,TGCAGCGTTGTCGGCAGGATGAACACTGAAGCTTTCTTT
TRBV5-1,TRBD2,TRBJ2-1,.,CASSLASGSNEQFF,TGCGCCAGCAGCTTGGCCAGCGGGAGCAATGAGCAGTTCTTC
TRBV19,.,TRBJ2-7,.,CASSPGDEQYF,TGTGCCAGTAGCCCAGGGGACGAGCAGTACTTC